These T cell receptor beta chains were read from a single sample in a study of T cell responses to AZD1222 COVID-19 vaccine. TCRdb keeps only in-frame clones here, not all; method: immunoSEQ multiplex PCR. The table lists 150,000 to 180,000 clones, approximately 90% of them singletons. The sequenced sample was peripheral blood, obtained on day 0 of AZD1222 vaccination. These receptors were collected from an adult in good health. The CDR3 runs from the conserved cysteine through the conserved F or W. D genes are given only for firm matches. Only part of the rows carry a size: once, few, many, or a class if the clone is expanded.

-,-,TRBJ1-4,TRBV4-1,TGCGCCAGCAGCCAAGAAGCGGGACCCGGGCCGAATGAAAAACTGTTTTTT,CASSQEAGPGPNEKLFF
-,-,TRBJ2-5,TRBV13,TGTGCCAGCAGCGGTCGGGACTTTGAGGGGGAGACCCAGTACTTC,CASSGRDFEGETQYF
-,TRBD1,TRBJ2-7,TRBV28,TGTGCCAGCAGTCCCCCGCGACAGGGCTCCTACGAGCAGTACTTC,CASSPPRQGSYEQYF
-,-,TRBJ2-1,TRBV11-2,TGTGCCAGCAGCTTAAAGTATCTCGGGTACAATGAGCAGTTCTTC,CASSLKYLGYNEQFF
-,TRBD1,TRBJ1-1,TRBV30,TGTGCCTGGAGCGACAGGGACACTGAAGCTTTCTTT,CAWSDRDTEAFF
-,TRBD2,TRBJ2-1,TRBV9,TGTGCCAGCAGCGCCCGGACTAGCGGGAGATCCAATGAGCAGTTCTTC,CASSARTSGRSNEQFF
-,TRBD2,TRBJ2-5,TRBV3-1/TRBV3-2,TGTGCCAGCAGCCAAGCCCGGACTAGCGGTGCGACCCAGTACTTC,CASSQARTSGATQYF
-,-,TRBJ1-5,TRBV6-2/TRBV6-3,TGTGCCAGCAGTCCCCCGGGGGGGCCGAATCAGCCCCAGCATTTT,CASSPPGGPNQPQHF
-,TRBD1,TRBJ1-2,TRBV28,TGTGCCAGCAGTTTAGGACAGGGGGCGTTTAGGTATGGCTACACCTTC,CASSLGQGAFRYGYTF
-,-,TRBJ2-1,TRBV19,TGTGCCAGTAGCATCCAATTTCAAGCCAATGAGCAGTTCTTC,CASSIQFQANEQFF
-,-,TRBJ1-4,TRBV14,TGTGCCAGCAGCCAGAAGAGTATATGGCTATCGACGGACTGGGATGAAAAACTGTTTTTT,CASSQKSIWLSTDWDEKLFF
-,TRBD2,TRBJ2-1,TRBV27,TGTGCCAGCAGCGTTAGCGGGAATGAGCAGTTCTTC,CASSVSGNEQFF
-,-,TRBJ2-1,TRBV21-1,TGTGCCAGCAGCAAAGAGGGGGTAAATGAGCAGTTCTTC,CASSKEGVNEQFF
-,TRBD2,TRBJ2-1,TRBV27,TGTGCCAGCAGACCGGGACTAGCGGGTACGAGCTCCTACAATGAGCAGTTCTTC,CASRPGLAGTSSYNEQFF
-,TRBD1,TRBJ1-1,TRBV18,TGTGCCAGCTCACGGACTCCGGGACAGGGGGCCTTCACTGAAGCTTTCTTT,CASSRTPGQGAFTEAFF
-,-,TRBJ1-5,TRBV7-6,TGTGCCAGCAGCGCCTCGGGAAATCAGCCCCAGCATTTT,CASSASGNQPQHF
-,-,TRBJ2-1,TRBV4-1,TGCGCCAGCAGCCAAGAAGGACGGGAGCAGTTCTTC,CASSQEGREQFF
-,TRBD2,TRBJ2-7,TRBV28,TGTGCAGCGGGGACTAGCGGGAGGTACGAGCAGTACTTC,CAAGTSGRYEQYF
few,-,TRBJ2-5,TRBV28,TGTGCCAGCAGTTATCATTGGGAGGGGGTGAAGGAGACCCAGTACTTC,CASSYHWEGVKETQYF
-,TRBD1,TRBJ1-1,TRBV7-9,TGTGCCAGCAGATACCGGGACAGCACCTTGAACACTGAAGCTTTCTTT,CASRYRDSTLNTEAFF
-,TRBD2,TRBJ2-5,TRBV7-9,TGTGCCAGCAGCTTGGTGCTAGCGGGAGACCATTGGTACCAAGAGACCCAGTACTTC,CASSLVLAGDHWYQETQYF
few,-,TRBJ2-7,TRBV19,TGTGCCAGTAGTATTAGACAGTCCTACGAGCAGTACTTC,CASSIRQSYEQYF
-,-,TRBJ1-5,TRBV20-1,TGCAGTGCTAGTCGCTGGGAGGGAAAGAATCCGGATCAGCCCCAGCATTTT,CSASRWEGKNPDQPQHF
once,-,TRBJ2-1,TRBV6-1,TGTGCCAGCAGTGCATCGCCCGCTGCGTCCCTATACAATGAGCAGTTCTTC,CASSASPAASLYNEQFF
-,TRBD2,TRBJ2-5,TRBV5-1,TGCGCCAGCTATTCAGGGACTAGCGGGAAAGAGACCCAGTACTTC,CASYSGTSGKETQYF
-,TRBD1,TRBJ1-1,TRBV18,TGTGCCAGCTCACCCCACAGGGGGCTGGGGAACACTGAAGCTTTCTTT,CASSPHRGLGNTEAFF
-,-,TRBJ2-5,TRBV15,TGTGCCACCGGACGGGATTCCCGAGAGACCCAGTACTTC,CATGRDSRETQYF
-,-,TRBJ2-1,TRBV13,TGTGCCAGCAGCTTAGCTGGAGTTGGTTACAATGAGCAGTTCTTC,CASSLAGVGYNEQFF
once,-,TRBJ1-3,TRBV4-1,TGCGCCAGCAGCCAAGGCCAGAGCTCTGGAAACACCATATATTTT,CASSQGQSSGNTIYF
-,-,TRBJ1-5,TRBV5-1,TGCGCCAGCAGCTCGGGAACTTTGGGTGAGCAGCCCCAGCATTTT,CASSSGTLGEQPQHF
-,TRBD2,TRBJ2-7,TRBV11-2,TGTGCCAGCAGATTAGCGGGGAACTACGAGCAGTACTTC,CASRLAGNYEQYF
-,-,TRBJ2-2,TRBV21-1,TGTGCCAGCAGCAAAGACTCACAGAACTCCGGGGAGCTGTTTTTT,CASSKDSQNSGELFF
-,TRBD2,TRBJ2-1,TRBV11-2,TGTGCCAGCAGCGAGAGCCCTAGCGGGAGCTCCTACAATGAGCAGTTCTTC,CASSESPSGSSYNEQFF
-,-,TRBJ2-2,TRBV5-1,TGCGCCAGCAGCTTACAGGGAACCGGGGAGCTGTTTTTT,CASSLQGTGELFF
-,TRBD1,TRBJ1-2,TRBV7-8,TGTGCCAGCACCTTACAACAGGGGGCGCTTGGTCCTGGCTACACCTTC,CASTLQQGALGPGYTF
-,-,TRBJ2-7,TRBV5-5,TGTGCCAGCAGCTTCAATCTAGACTACGGTTACGAGCAGTACTTC,CASSFNLDYGYEQYF
-,TRBD1,TRBJ1-6,TRBV7-9,TGTGCCAGCAGTGGGACAGGGAGGATCCCCCTCCACTTT,CASSGTGRIPLHF
-,-,TRBJ1-2,TRBV11-2,TGTGCCAGCAGCTTAGACACATACTATGGCTACACCTTC,CASSLDTYYGYTF
-,-,TRBJ1-1,TRBV12-3/TRBV12-4,TGTGCCAGCAGTTTGGTGGTCTCTGAAGCTTTCTTT,CASSLVVSEAFF
once,TRBD1,TRBJ1-3,TRBV2,TGTGCCAGCAGTGATTCCTGGACAGGGGCCGGAAACACCATATATTTT,CASSDSWTGAGNTIYF
-,-,TRBJ1-1,TRBV2,TGTGCCAGCAGGGAGGCTAGGGTAACGGTGAACACTGAAGCTTTCTTT,CASREARVTVNTEAFF
-,TRBD1,TRBJ1-4,TRBV7-9,TGTGCCAGCAGCTTGGACAGGGAGGGGGAAAAACTGTTTTTT,CASSLDREGEKLFF
-,-,TRBJ1-4,TRBV10-3,TGTGCCATCAGTGAGACGCCGACAGGCACTAATGAAAAACTGTTTTTT,CAISETPTGTNEKLFF
-,TRBD2,TRBJ2-1,TRBV10-3,TGTGCCATCAGTAAAGGACTAGCGGGAGAAAATGAGCAGTTCTTC,CAISKGLAGENEQFF
-,-,TRBJ1-1,TRBV11-2,TGTGCCAGCAGCTTAGATCCGGGTCCGACGGGGACCGAAGCTTTCTTT,CASSLDPGPTGTEAFF
-,-,TRBJ1-3,TRBV23-1,TGCGCCAGCAGACTTCTTGGAAACACCATATATTTT,CASRLLGNTIYF
once,TRBD1,TRBJ1-5,TRBV13,TGTGCCAGCAGTCAACAGGGGGCGGCTCAGCCCCAGCATTTT,CASSQQGAAQPQHF
-,TRBD1,TRBJ2-7,TRBV28,TGTGCCAGCAGTTTCCGACAGGGAGCCTACGAGCAGTACTTC,CASSFRQGAYEQYF
-,-,TRBJ1-1,TRBV5-1,TGCGCCAGCAGCTTGTGGGGGAACACTGAAGCTTTCTTT,CASSLWGNTEAFF
-,-,TRBJ2-4,TRBV5-6,TGTGCCAGCAGCTTGTATGGTTTAGGCTTAGCCAAAAACATTCAGTACTTC,CASSLYGLGLAKNIQYF